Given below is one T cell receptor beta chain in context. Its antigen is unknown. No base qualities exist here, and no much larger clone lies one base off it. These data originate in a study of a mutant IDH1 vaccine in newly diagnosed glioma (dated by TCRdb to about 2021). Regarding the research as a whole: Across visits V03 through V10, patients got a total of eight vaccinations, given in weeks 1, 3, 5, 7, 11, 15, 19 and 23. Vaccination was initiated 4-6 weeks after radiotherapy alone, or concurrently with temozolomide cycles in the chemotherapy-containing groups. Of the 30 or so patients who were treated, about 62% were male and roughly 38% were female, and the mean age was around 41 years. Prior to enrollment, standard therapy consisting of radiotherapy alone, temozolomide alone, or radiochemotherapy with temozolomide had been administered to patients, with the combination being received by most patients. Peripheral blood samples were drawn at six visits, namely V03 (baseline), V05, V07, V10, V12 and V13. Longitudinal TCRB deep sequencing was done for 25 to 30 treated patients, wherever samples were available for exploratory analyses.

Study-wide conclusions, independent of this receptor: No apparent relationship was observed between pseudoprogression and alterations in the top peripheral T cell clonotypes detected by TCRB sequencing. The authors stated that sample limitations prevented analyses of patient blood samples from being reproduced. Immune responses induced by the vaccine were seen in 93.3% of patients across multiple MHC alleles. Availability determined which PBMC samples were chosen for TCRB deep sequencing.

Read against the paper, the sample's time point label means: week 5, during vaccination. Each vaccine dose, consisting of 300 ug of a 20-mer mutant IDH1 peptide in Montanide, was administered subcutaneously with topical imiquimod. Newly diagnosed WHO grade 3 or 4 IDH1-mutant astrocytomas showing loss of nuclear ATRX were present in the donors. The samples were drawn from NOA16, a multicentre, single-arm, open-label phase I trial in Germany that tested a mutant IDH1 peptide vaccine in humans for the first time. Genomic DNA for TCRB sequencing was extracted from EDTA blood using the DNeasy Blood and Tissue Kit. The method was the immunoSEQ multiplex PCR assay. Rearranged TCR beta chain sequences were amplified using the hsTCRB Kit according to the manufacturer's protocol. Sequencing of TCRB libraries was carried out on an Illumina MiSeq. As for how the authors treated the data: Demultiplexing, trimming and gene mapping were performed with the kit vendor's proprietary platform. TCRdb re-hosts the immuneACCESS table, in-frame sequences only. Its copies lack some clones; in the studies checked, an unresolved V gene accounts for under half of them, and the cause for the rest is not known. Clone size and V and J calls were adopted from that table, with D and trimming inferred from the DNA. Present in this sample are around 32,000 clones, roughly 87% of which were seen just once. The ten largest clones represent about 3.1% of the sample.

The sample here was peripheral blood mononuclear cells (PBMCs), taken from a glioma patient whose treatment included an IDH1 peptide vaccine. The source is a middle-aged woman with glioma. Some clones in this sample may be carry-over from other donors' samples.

The DNA sequence is as follows: TGTGCCAGCAGCCAAACTTGGGACAGCGGGAATCAGCCCCAGCATTTT. This is translated as CASSQTWDSGNQPQHF. This sequence uses TRBV4-2 and TRBJ1-5; 7 bases in the middle match TRBD1. The germline V gene supplies CDR1 LGHNA and CDR2 YNFKEQ. Reading from cysteine to phenylalanine, the CDR3 counts 16 amino acids. Left in the record is the CDR3 DNA by itself, 48 bases read in frame from the first base. V and J are trimmed by 2 bases and 4 bases, and the gene matches miss 8 bases of the junction.